This is a list of T cell receptor beta chains from one sample in a study of blood T cell repertoires in COVID-19. Some clones are missing from TCRdb's copy, which holds only in-frame ones; the method was immunoSEQ multiplex PCR. The sample has roughly 300,000 clones, over 80% seen once. The sequenced sample consisted of peripheral blood. These receptors all stem from a woman between 35 and 50 years old who had recovered from COVID-19. The CDR3 runs from the conserved cysteine through the conserved F or W. The D gene is left open where the match is weak. Rows give clone size only sometimes, using once, few, many, or a class for an expanded clone.

size	V	D	J	DNA	CDR3
once	TRBV7-6	TRBD1	TRBJ2-5	TGTGCCAGCAGCACAAATACAGGGGGCGAGATGGAGACCCAGTACTTC	CASSTNTGGEMETQYF
NA	TRBV18	NA	TRBJ1-1	TGTGCCAGCTCACCTACGACAGCTTCATTGAACACTGAAGCTTTCTTT	CASSPTTASLNTEAFF
few	TRBV28	TRBD1	TRBJ1-1	TGTGCCAGCAGCTACAGGGGGACTGAAGCTTTCTTT	CASSYRGTEAFF
once	TRBV9	TRBD1	TRBJ2-1	TGTGCCAGCAGCATCGGGACAGGCTCCTACAATGAGCAGTTCTTC	CASSIGTGSYNEQFF
NA	TRBV4-3	NA	TRBJ1-5	TGCGCCAGCAGCCGAACGATACAGGGAGGCAATCAGCCCCAGCATTTT	CASSRTIQGGNQPQHF
few	TRBV24-1	NA	TRBJ1-5	TGTGCCACCAGTGATTTGCTTACAGGACGGACCAATCAGCCCCAGCATTTT	CATSDLLTGRTNQPQHF
few	TRBV16	NA	TRBJ1-1	TGTGCCAGCAGCCTTGGAGGGGACACTGAAGCTTTCTTT	CASSLGGDTEAFF
NA	TRBV5-5	NA	TRBJ2-1	TGTGCCAGCAGCGTCGACAGTTTTGGAGAGTTCTTC	CASSVDSFGEFF
few	TRBV4-3	TRBD1	TRBJ1-2	TGCGCCAGCAGCGGCGTTGGGGGACAGGGCGGAGGCTACACCTTC	CASSGVGGQGGGYTF
NA	TRBV6-5	NA	TRBJ1-3	TGTGCCAGCAGCCAGACAGTTTACTCTGGAAACACCATATATTTT	CASSQTVYSGNTIYF
NA	TRBV7-3	NA	TRBJ1-3	TGTGCCAGCAGCTTCCAGGAATCTGGAAACACCATATATTTT	CASSFQESGNTIYF
few	TRBV6-1	NA	TRBJ1-3	TGTGCCAGCAGTGAAAGGGGACTACGGCGACCTGGAAACACCATATATTTT	CASSERGLRRPGNTIYF
NA	TRBV27	NA	TRBJ2-2	TGTGCCAGCAGTTTGGCTGGCGGGGAGCTGTTTTTT	CASSLAGGELFF
NA	TRBV29-1	TRBD1	TRBJ2-5	TGCAGCTTTGACAGGGTCGGGACCCAGTACTTC	CSFDRVGTQYF
NA	TRBV6-5	NA	TRBJ2-7	TGTGCCAGCAGTCGCCCACGCGGGACAGCCACGTACTTC	CASSRPRGTATYF
NA	TRBV12-3/TRBV12-4	NA	TRBJ2-5	TGTGCCAGCAGTTTCGGGCAGGGCAAGACCCAGTACTTC	CASSFGQGKTQYF
NA	TRBV11-1	NA	TRBJ1-1	TGTGCCAGCAGCTTCGACAGTAATATGAACACTGAAGCTTTCTTT	CASSFDSNMNTEAFF
NA	TRBV25-1	TRBD1	TRBJ1-2	TGTGCCAGCAGTGACGCACGGACAGGGGGTACGGATGGCTACACCTTC	CASSDARTGGTDGYTF
few	TRBV5-6	TRBD1	TRBJ1-6	TGTGCCAGCAGCCATAACTGGGACAGATGGAGTCCCCTCCACTTT	CASSHNWDRWSPLHF
NA	TRBV18	NA	TRBJ1-3	TGTGCCAGCTCACCAAGAGGTTGGGCTGGAAACACCATATATTTT	CASSPRGWAGNTIYF
NA	TRBV7-9	NA	TRBJ1-4	TGTGCCAGCTCCCCCCGGAGAAAAGAGGAAAAACTGTTTTTT	CASSPRRKEEKLFF
NA	TRBV5-1	TRBD1	TRBJ2-2	TGCGCCAGCAGCGGGACAGACCCGAACACCGGGGAGCTGTTTTTT	CASSGTDPNTGELFF
NA	TRBV18	NA	TRBJ2-7	TGTGCCAGCTCACCAGGCTCCGGGATTAGAGGCTCCTACGAGCAGTACTTC	CASSPGSGIRGSYEQYF
once	TRBV9	NA	TRBJ1-3	TGTGCCAGCAGCGTAGCCTCGTATAACTCTGGAAACACCATATATTTT	CASSVASYNSGNTIYF
NA	TRBV9	TRBD2	TRBJ2-1	TGTGCCAGCAGCGTAAATCTCGAAACTAGCGGGGACTACAATGAGCAGTTCTTC	CASSVNLETSGDYNEQFF
NA	TRBV3-1/TRBV3-2	TRBD2	TRBJ2-5	TGTGCCAGCAGCCAAGAGGGACTAGCGGGGCTAGAGACCCAGTACTTC	CASSQEGLAGLETQYF
NA	TRBV7-8	TRBD2	TRBJ2-7	TGTGCCAGCAGCTTCTCCCTAGCGGGGTCCTACGAGCAGTACTTC	CASSFSLAGSYEQYF
NA	TRBV7-9	TRBD2	TRBJ2-1	TGTGCCAGCAGCTCGACTAGCGGGGGGGCCCGCCATGAGCAGTTCTTC	CASSSTSGGARHEQFF
NA	TRBV10-3	TRBD1	TRBJ1-4	TGTGCCATCAATTCGGACAGGCAAGAAAAACTGTTTTTT	CAINSDRQEKLFF
NA	TRBV11-3	TRBD2	TRBJ2-3	TGTGCCAGCAGCTCTCTGAGCGGGGGTCCAGATACGCAGTATTTT	CASSSLSGGPDTQYF
NA	TRBV19	NA	TRBJ1-3	TGTGCCAGTAGTATAGACCCGCGGAGAAGCTCTGGAAACACCATATATTTT	CASSIDPRRSSGNTIYF
once	TRBV7-9	NA	TRBJ1-2	TGTGCCAGCAGCTTAGAGGGGGAGATGGGCTACACCTTC	CASSLEGEMGYTF
NA	TRBV12-5	NA	TRBJ2-2	TGTGCTAGTCAGAAAGGCAGGGGCACCGGGGAGCTGTTTTTT	CASQKGRGTGELFF
NA	TRBV10-3	TRBD1	TRBJ2-2	TGTGCCACTAGCCCAACCGGGACAGGGTTTGACGGGGAGCTGTTTTTT	CATSPTGTGFDGELFF